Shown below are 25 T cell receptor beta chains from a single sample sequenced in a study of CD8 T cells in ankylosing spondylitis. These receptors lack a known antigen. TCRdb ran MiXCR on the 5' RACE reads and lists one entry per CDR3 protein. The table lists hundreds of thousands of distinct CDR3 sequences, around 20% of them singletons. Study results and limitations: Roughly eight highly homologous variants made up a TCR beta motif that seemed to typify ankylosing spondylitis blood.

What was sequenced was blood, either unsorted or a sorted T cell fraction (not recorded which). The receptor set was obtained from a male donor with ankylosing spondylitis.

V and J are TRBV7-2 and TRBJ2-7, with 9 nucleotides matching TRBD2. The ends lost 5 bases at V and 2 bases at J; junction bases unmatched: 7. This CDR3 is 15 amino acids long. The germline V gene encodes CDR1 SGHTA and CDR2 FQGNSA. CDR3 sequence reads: CASSVSGSLTYEQYF. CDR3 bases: TGTGCCAGCAGCGTTAGCGGGAGCCTTACCTACGAGCAGTACTTC.

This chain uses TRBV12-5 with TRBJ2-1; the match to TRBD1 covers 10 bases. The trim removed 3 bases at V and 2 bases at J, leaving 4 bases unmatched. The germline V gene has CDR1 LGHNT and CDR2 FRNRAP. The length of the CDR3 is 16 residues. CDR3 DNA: TGTGCTAGTGGTTTTGGACAGGGGGGCACCTACAATGAGCAGTTCTTC. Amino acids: CASGFGQGGTYNEQFF.

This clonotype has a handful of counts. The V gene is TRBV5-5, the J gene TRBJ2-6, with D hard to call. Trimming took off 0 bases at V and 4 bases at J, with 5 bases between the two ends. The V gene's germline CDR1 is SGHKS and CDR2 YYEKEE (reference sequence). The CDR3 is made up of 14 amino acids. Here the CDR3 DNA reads TGTGCCAGCAGCTTGGGTTACGGGGCCAACGTCCTGACTTTC. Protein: CASSLGYGANVLTF.

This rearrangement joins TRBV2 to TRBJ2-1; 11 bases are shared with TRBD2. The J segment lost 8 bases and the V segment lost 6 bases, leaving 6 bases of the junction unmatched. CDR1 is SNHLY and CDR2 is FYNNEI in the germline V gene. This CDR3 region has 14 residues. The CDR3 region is CASRKTSGDHEQFF. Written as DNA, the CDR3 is TGTGCCAGCAGGAAGACTAGCGGGGATCATGAGCAGTTCTTC.

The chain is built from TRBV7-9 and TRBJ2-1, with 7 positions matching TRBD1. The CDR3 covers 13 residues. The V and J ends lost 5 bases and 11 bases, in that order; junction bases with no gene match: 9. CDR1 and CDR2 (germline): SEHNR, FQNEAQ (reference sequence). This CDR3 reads CASSTYGQEQQFF. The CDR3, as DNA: TGTGCCAGCAGCACCTACGGACAGGAACAGCAGTTCTTC.

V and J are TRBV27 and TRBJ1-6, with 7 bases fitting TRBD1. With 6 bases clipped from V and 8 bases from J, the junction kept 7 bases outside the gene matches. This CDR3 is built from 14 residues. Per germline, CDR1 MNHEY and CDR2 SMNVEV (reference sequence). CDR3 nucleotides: TGTGCCAGCAGACGTGACAGGGACCATTCACCCCTCCACTTT. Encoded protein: CASRRDRDHSPLHF.

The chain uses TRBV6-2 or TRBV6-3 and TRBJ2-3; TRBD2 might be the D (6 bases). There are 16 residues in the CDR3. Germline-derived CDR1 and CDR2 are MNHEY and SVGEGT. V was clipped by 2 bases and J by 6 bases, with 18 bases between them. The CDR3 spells CASSYEGTDARDTQYF. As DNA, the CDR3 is TGTGCCAGCAGTTACGAGGGGACTGATGCACGCGATACGCAGTATTTT.

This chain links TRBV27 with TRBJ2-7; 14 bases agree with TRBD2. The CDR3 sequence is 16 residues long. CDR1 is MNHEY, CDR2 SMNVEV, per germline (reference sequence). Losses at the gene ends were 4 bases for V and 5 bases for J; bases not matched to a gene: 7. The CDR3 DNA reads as TGTGCCAGCAGTTCGGGACTAGCGGGGGTCGGGCACGAGCAGTACTTC. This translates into CASSSGLAGVGHEQYF.

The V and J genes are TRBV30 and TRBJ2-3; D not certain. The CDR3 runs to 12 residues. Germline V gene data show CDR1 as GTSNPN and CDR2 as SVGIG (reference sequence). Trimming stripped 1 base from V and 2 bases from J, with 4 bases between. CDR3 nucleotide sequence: TGTGCCTGGAGTGAGGTCACAGATACGCAGTATTTT. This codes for CAWSEVTDTQYF.

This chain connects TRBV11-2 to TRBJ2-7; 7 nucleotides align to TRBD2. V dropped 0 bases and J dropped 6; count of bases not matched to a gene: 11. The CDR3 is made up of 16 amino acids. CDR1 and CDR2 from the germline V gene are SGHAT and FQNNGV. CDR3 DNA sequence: TGTGCCAGCAGCTTAGAAGCGGGGCCTAGCGTCTTCGAGCAGTACTTC. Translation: CASSLEAGPSVFEQYF. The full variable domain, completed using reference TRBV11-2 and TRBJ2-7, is EAGVAQSPRYKIIEKRQSVAFWCNPISGHATLYWYQQILGQGPKLLIQFQNNGVVDDSQLPKDRFSAERLKGVDSTLKIQPAKLEDSAVYLCASSLEAGPSVFEQYFGPGTRLTVT.

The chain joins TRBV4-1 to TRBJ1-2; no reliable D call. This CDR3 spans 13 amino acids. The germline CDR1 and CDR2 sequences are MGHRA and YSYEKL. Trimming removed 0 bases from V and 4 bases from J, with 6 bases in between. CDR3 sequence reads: CASSQEAAYGYTF. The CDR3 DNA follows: TGCGCCAGCAGCCAAGAGGCCGCCTATGGCTACACCTTC.

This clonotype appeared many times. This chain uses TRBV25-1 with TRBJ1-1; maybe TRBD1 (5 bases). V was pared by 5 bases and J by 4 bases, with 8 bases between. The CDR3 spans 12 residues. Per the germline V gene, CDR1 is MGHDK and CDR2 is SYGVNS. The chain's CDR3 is CASSIGGTEAFF. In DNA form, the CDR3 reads TGTGCCAGCAGTATTGGGGGCACTGAAGCTTTCTTT.

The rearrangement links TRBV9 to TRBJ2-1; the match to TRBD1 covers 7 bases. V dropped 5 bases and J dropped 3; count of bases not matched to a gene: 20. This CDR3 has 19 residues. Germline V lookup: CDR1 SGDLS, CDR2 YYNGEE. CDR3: CASSVSPGQLLVGYNEQFF. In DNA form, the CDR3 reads TGTGCCAGCAGTGTTTCCCCGGGACAGCTTTTAGTGGGCTACAATGAGCAGTTCTTC.

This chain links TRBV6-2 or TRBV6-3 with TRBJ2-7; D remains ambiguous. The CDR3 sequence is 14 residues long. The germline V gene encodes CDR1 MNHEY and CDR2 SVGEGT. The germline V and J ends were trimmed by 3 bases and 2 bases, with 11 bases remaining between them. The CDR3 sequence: CASSYFAGPYEQYF. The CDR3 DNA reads TGTGCCAGCAGTTATTTCGCAGGCCCCTACGAGCAGTACTTC.

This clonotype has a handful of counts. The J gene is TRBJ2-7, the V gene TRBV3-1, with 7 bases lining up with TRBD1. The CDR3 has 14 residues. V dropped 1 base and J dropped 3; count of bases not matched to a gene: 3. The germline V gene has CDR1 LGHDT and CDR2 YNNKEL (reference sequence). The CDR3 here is CASSQATGRYEQYF. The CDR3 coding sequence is TGTGCCAGCAGCCAAGCGACAGGGCGCTACGAGCAGTACTTC.

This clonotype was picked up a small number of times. CDR3 in amino acids: CASSFATGGTYEQYF. The CDR3 DNA sequence: TGTGCCAGCAGTTTCGCAACAGGGGGCACCTACGAGCAGTACTTC. V usage is TRBV12-3 or TRBV12-4 and J usage is TRBJ2-7; 9 positions agree with TRBD1. With V trimmed by 3 bases and J by 2 bases, 5 bases remained unmatched. The CDR3 loop spans 15 amino acids.

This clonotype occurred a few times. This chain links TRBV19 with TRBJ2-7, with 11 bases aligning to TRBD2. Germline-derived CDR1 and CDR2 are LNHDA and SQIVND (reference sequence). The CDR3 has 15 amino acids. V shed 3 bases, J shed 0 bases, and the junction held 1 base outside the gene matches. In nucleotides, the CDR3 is TGTGCCAGTAGTATGACTAGCGGGGACTCCTACGAGCAGTACTTC. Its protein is CASSMTSGDSYEQYF.

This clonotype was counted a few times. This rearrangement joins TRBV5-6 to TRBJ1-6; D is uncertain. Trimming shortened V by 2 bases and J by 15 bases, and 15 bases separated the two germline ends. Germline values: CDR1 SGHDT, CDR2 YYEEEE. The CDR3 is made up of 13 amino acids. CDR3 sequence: CASSFYSSINLHF. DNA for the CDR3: TGTGCCAGCAGCTTTTACAGCTCAATAAACCTCCACTTT.

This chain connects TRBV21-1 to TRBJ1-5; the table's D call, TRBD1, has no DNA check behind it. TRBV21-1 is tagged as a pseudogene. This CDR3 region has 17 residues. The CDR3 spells CASSNRRGASGNQPQHF. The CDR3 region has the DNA TGTGCCAGCAGCAACCGAAGGGGGGCCTCAGGCAATCAGCCCCAGCATTTT.

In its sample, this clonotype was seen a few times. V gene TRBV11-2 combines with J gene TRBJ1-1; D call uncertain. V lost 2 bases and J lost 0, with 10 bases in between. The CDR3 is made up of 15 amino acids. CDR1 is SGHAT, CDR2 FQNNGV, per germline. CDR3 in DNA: TGTGCCAGCAGCTTACCGCCGGACTTGAACACTGAAGCTTTCTTT. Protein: CASSLPPDLNTEAFF. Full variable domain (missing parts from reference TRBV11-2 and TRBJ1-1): EAGVAQSPRYKIIEKRQSVAFWCNPISGHATLYWYQQILGQGPKLLIQFQNNGVVDDSQLPKDRFSAERLKGVDSTLKIQPAKLEDSAVYLCASSLPPDLNTEAFFGQGTRLTVV.

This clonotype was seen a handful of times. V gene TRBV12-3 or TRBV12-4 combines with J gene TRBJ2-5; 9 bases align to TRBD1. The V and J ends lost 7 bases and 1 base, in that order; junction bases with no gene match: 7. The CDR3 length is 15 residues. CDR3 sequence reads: CASNAGTGTQETQYF. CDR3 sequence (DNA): TGTGCCAGCAACGCCGGGACAGGGACCCAAGAGACCCAGTACTTC.

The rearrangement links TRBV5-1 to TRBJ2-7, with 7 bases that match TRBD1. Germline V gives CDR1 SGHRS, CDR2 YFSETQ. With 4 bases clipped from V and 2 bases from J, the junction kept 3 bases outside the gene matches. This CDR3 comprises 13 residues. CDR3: CASSDGTAYEQYF. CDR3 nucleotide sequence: TGCGCCAGCAGCGACGGGACAGCCTACGAGCAGTACTTC.

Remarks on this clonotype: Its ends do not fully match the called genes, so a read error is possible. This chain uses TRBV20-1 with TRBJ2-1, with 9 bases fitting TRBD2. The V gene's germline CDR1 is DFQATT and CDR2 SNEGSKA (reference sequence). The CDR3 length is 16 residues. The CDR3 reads CCARTPSGVTYNEQFF. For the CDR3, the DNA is TGCTGTGCTAGAACCCCTAGCGGGGTCACCTACAATGAGCAGTTCTTC.

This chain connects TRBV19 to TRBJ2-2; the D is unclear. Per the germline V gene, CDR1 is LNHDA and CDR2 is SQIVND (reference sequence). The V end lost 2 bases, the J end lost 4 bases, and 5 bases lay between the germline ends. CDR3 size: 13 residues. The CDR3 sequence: CASSISGTGELFF. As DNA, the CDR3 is TGTGCCAGTAGTATATCGGGCACCGGGGAGCTGTTTTTT.

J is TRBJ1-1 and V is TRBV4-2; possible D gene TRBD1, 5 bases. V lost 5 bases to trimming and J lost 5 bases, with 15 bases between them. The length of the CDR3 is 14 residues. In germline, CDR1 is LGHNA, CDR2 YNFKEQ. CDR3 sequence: CASSSPPGGTEAFF. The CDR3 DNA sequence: TGTGCCAGCAGCTCCCCCCCGGGGGGGACTGAAGCTTTCTTT.